This section outlines one T cell receptor beta chain sequence together with its context. The record originates from a study of control samples from healthy donors and cancer patients. Produced via immunoSEQ multiplex PCR; TCRdb's table is partial and in-frame only. The sample carries under 50,000 clones, 70% to 90% recorded once. The germline V gene encodes CDR1 SNHLY and CDR2 FYNNEI. The CDR3 extends over 18 amino acids. V dropped 9 bases and J dropped 1; count of bases not matched to a gene: 17. V usage is TRBV2 and J usage is TRBJ1-1; 10 bases are a match to TRBD1. The TCR comes from a woman aged 60-70 years with lung cancer. Input material: PBMCs. The CDR3, as DNA: TGTGCCAGGTGGAGGCGACAGGGGGCCCGTGGAGGGAACACTGAAGCTTTCTTT. Residues: CARWRRQGARGGNTEAFF.